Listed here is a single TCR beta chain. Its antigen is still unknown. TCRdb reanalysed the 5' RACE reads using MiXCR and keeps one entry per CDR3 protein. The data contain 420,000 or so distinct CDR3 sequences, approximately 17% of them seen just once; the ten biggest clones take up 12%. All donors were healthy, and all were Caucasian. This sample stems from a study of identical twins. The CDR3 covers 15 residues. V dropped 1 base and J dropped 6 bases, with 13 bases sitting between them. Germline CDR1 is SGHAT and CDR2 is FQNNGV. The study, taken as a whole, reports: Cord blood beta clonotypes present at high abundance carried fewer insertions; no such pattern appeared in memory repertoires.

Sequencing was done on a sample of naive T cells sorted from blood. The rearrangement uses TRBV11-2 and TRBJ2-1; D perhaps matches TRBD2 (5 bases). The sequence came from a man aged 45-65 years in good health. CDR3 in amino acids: CASSLAAGGPNEQFF. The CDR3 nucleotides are TGTGCCAGCAGCTTAGCGGCAGGCGGGCCCAATGAGCAGTTCTTC.